This T cell receptor (beta chain) was captured by sequencing in a study of blood T cell repertoires in COVID-19. Turning to the study itself: The United States, Italy and Spain were the sources of the acute and convalescent COVID-19 samples. In each case, the material was cDNA or gDNA derived from T cells, B-cell-depleted T cells, or PBMCs.

Germline V gives CDR1 GTSNPN, CDR2 SVGIG (reference sequence). The ends were cut back, 2 bases at V and 2 bases at J, with 7 bases in the middle. This CDR3 region has 12 residues. In the original processing: How many nucleated cells were present was estimated from reference gene primer amplification. Only in-frame clones appear in the TCRdb table, and some are missing; sequencing was by immunoSEQ multiplex PCR. V, J and clone size were drawn from that table, and D and trimming were deduced from the DNA. This sample carries around 230,000 clones, 65% to 85% of them seen once, and the ten largest clones take about 7.4%.

Input material: peripheral blood. The TCR sequence derives from an elderly woman with acute or convalescent COVID-19. The chain is built from TRBV30 and TRBJ2-7; D is uncertain. The CDR3 here is CAWSFTPYEQYF. CDR3 bases: TGTGCCTGGAGTTTCACACCCTACGAGCAGTACTTC.